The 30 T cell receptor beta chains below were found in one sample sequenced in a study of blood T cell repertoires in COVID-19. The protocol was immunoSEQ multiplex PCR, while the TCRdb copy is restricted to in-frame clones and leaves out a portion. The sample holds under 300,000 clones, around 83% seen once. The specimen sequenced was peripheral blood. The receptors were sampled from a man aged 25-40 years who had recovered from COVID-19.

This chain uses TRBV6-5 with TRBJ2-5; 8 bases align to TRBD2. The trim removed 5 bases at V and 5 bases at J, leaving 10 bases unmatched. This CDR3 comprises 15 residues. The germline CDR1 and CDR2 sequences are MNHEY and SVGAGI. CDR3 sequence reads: CASSPQTLAVETQYF. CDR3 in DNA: TGTGCCAGCAGTCCGCAAACACTAGCGGTCGAGACCCAGTACTTC.

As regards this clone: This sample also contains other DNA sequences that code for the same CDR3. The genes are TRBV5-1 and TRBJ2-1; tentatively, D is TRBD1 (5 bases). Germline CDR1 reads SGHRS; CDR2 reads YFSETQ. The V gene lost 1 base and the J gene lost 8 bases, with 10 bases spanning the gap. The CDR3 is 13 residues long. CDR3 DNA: TGCGCCAGCAGCTTGCAGGGTTCGGATGAGCAGTTCTTC. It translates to CASSLQGSDEQFF.

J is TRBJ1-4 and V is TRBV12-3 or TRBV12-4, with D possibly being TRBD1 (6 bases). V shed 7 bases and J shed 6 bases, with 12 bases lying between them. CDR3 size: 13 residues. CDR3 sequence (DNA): TGTGCCAGCAACGCAGGGGTGTATGAAAAACTGTTTTTT. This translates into CASNAGVYEKLFF.

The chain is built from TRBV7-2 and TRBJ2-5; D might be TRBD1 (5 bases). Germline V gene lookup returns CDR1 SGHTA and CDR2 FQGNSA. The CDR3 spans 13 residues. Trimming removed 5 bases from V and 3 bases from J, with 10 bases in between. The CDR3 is CASSGNRKETQYF. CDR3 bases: TGTGCCAGCAGCGGGAACAGGAAAGAGACCCAGTACTTC.

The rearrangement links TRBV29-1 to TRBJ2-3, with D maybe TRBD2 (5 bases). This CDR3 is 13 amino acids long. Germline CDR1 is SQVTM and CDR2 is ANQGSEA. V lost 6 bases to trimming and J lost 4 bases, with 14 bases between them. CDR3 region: CSVSYREPDTQYF. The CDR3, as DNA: TGCAGCGTGTCCTATAGGGAGCCAGATACGCAGTATTTT.

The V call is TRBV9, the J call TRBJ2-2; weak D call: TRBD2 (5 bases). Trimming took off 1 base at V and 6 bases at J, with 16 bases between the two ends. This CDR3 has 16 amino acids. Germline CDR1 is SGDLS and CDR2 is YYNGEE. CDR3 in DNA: TGTGCCAGCAGCGTACGTCCGGGGAATTTCGCCGGGGAGCTGTTTTTT. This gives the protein CASSVRPGNFAGELFF.

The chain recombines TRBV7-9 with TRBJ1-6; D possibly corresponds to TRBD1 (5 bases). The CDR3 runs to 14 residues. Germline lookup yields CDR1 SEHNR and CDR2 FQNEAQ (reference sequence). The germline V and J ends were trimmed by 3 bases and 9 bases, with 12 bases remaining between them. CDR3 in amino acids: CASSFQGFGSPLHF. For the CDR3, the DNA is TGTGCCAGCAGCTTTCAGGGCTTCGGTTCACCCCTCCACTTT.

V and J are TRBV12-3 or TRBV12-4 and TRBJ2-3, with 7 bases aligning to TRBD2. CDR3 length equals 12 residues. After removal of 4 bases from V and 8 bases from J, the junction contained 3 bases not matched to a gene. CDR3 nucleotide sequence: TGTGCCAGCAGTTACTCTAGCGGTACGCAGTATTTT. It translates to CASSYSSGTQYF.

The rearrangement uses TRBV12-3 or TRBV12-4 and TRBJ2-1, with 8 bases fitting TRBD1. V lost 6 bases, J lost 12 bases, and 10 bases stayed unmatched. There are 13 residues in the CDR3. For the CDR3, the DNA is TGTGCCAGCAGCCCACGACGGGGGACAGGGCAGTTCTTC. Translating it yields CASSPRRGTGQFF.

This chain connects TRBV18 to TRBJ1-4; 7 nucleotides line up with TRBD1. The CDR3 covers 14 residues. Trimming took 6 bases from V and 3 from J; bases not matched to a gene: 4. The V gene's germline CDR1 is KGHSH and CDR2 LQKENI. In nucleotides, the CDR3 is TGTGCCAGCTCCCAGACAGGGTCTAATGAAAAACTGTTTTTT. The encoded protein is CASSQTGSNEKLFF.

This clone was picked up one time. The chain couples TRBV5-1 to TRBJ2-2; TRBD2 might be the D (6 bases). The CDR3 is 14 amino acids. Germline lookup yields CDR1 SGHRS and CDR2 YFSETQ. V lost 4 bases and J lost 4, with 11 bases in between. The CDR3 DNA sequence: TGCGCCAGCAGCCCGGGACTTTCCACCGGGGAGCTGTTTTTT. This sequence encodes CASSPGLSTGELFF.

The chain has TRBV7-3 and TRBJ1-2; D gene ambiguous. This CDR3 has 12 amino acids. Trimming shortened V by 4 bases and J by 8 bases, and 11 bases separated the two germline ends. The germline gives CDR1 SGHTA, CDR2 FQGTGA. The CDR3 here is CASSSSREGYTF. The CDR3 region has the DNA TGTGCCAGCAGCTCCTCCCGTGAGGGCTACACCTTC.

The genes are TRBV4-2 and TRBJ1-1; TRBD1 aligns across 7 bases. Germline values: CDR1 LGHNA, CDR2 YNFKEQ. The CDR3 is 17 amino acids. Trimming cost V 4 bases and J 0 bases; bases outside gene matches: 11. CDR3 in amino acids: CASSLETGTDMNTEAFF. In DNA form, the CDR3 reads TGTGCCAGCAGCCTAGAAACCGGGACAGACATGAACACTGAAGCTTTCTTT.

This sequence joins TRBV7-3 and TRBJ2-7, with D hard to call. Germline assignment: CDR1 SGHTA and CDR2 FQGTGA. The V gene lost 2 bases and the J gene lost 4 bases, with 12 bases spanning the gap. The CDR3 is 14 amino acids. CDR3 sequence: CASSLQPGPYEQYV. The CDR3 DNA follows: TGTGCCAGCAGCTTACAACCTGGCCCTTACGAGCAGTACGTC.

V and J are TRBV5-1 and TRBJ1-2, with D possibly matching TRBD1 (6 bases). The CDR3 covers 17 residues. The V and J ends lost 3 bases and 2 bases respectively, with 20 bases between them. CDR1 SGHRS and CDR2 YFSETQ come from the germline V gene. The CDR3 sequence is CASSSSAGAPLNYGYTF. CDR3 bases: TGCGCCAGCAGCTCGTCGGCAGGGGCGCCGTTAAACTATGGCTACACCTTC.

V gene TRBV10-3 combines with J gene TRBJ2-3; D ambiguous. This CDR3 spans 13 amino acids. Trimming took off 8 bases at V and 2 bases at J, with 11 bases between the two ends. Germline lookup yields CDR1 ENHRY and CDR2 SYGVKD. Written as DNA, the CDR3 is TGTGCCATCCGGCGCGGAGACACAGATACGCAGTATTTT. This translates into CAIRRGDTDTQYF.

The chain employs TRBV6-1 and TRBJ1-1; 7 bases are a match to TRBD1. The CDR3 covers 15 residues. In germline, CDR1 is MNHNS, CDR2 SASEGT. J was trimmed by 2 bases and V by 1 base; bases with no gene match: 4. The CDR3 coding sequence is TGTGCCAGCAGTGAAGAGACAGGGTATAACACTGAAGCTTTCTTT. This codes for CASSEETGYNTEAFF.

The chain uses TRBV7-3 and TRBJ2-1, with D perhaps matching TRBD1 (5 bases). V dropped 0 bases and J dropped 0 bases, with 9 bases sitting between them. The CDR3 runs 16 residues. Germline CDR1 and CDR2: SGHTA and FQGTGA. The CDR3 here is CASSLTQGDSYNEQFF. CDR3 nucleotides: TGTGCCAGCAGCTTAACCCAGGGCGACTCCTACAATGAGCAGTTCTTC.

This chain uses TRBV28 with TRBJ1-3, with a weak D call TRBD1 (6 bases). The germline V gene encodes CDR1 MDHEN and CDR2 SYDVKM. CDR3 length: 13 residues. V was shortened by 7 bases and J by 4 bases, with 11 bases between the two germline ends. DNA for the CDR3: TGTGCCAGCATGGGGGCGAACGGAAACACCATATATTTT. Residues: CASMGANGNTIYF.

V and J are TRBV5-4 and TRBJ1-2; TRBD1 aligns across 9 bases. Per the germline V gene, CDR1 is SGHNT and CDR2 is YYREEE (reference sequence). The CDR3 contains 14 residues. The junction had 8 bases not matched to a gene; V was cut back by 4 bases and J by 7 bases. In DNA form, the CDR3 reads TGTGCCAGCAGCGTTACAGGGGGCCTGGGTGGCTACACCTTC. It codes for CASSVTGGLGGYTF.

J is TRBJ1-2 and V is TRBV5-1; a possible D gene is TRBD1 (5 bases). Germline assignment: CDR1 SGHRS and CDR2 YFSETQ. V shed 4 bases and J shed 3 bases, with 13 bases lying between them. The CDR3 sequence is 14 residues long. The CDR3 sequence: CASSTGRDYYGYTF. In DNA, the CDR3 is TGCGCCAGCAGCACAGGACGGGACTACTATGGCTACACCTTC. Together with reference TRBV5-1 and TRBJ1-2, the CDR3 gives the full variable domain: KAGVTQTPRYLIKTRGQQVTLSCSPISGHRSVSWYQQTPGQGLQFLFEYFSETQRNKGNFPGRFSGRQFSNSRSEMNVSTLELGDSALYLCASSTGRDYYGYTFGSGTRLTVV.

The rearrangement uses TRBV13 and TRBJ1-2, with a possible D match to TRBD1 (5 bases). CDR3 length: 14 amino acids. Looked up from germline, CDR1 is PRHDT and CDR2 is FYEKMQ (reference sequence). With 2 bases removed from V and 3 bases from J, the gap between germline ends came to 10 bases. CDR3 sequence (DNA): TGTGCCAGCAGCTTAACAGGCTCGGACTATGGCTACACCTTC. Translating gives CASSLTGSDYGYTF.

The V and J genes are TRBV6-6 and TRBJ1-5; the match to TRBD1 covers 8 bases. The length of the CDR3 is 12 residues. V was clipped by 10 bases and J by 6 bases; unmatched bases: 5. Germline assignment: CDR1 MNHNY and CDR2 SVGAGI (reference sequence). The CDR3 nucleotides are TGTGCCACGAAACAGGGGGTTCAGCCCCAGCATTTT. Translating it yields CATKQGVQPQHF.

CDR3 coding DNA: TGCGCCAGCCGCGACCGTGGCATTGAGGACTATGGCTACACCTTC. Its translation: CASRDRGIEDYGYTF. The chain employs TRBV5-1 and TRBJ1-2; D is uncertain. Germline CDR1 reads SGHRS; CDR2 reads YFSETQ. With 7 bases removed from V and 3 bases from J, the gap between germline ends came to 19 bases. There are 15 residues in the CDR3.

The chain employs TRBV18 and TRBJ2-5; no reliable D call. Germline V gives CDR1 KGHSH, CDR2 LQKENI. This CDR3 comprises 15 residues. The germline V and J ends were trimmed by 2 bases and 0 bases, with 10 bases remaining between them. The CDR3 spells CASSPSRGDQETQYF. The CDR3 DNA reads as TGTGCCAGCTCACCATCTCGCGGAGACCAAGAGACCCAGTACTTC.

The CDR3 sequence is CASSSRASANYGYTF. CDR3 in DNA: TGTGCCAGCAGCAGCAGGGCCTCAGCTAACTATGGCTACACCTTC. This chain joins TRBV11-1 and TRBJ1-2, with D possibly matching TRBD1 (5 bases). Looked up from germline, CDR1 is SGHAT and CDR2 is FQDESV (reference sequence). Trimming pared 5 bases from V and 0 bases from J, leaving 13 bases between. This CDR3 has 15 residues.

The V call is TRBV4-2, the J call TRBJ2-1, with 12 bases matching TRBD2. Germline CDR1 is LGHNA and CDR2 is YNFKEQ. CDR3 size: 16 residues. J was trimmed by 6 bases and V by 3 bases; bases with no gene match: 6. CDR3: CASSQELAGGLNEQFF. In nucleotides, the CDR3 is TGTGCCAGCAGCCAGGAACTAGCGGGGGGCCTCAATGAGCAGTTCTTC.

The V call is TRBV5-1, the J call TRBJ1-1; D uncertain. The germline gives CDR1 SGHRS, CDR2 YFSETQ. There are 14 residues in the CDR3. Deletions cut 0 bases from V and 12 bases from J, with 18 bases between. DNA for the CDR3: TGCGCCAGCAGCTTGGACGACATCTCCGGGAGGTCTTTCTTT. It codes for CASSLDDISGRSFF. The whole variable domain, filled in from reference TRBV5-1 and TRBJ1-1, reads KAGVTQTPRYLIKTRGQQVTLSCSPISGHRSVSWYQQTPGQGLQFLFEYFSETQRNKGNFPGRFSGRQFSNSRSEMNVSTLELGDSALYLCASSLDDISGRSFFGQGTRLTVV.

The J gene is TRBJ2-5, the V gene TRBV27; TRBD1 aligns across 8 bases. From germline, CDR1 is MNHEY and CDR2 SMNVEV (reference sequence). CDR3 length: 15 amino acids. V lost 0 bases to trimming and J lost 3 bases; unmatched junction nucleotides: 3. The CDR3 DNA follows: TGTGCCAGCAGTTTATCGACAGGGGTGGAAGAGACCCAGTACTTC. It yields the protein CASSLSTGVEETQYF.

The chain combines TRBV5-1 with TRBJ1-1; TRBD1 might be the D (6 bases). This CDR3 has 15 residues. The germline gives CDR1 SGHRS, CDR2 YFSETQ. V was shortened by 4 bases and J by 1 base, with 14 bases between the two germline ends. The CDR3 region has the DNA TGCGCCAGCAGCCTGGGGGCAGGCAGGAACACTGAAGCTTTCTTT. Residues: CASSLGAGRNTEAFF.